Here is one T cell receptor delta chain with its context. What it binds is not known. Possible read error: a much larger clone is one base away. This record comes from a study of delta chains in infants with herpesvirus infections. Turning to the study itself: A Ugandan infant cohort was followed from birth for primary CMV.

Study-wide results and caveats: Uninfected infants and those infected after 120 days lacked the public clonotype. Three infants infected before 120 days plus one congenital case had the public Vdelta1 clonotype.

Germline V CDR1 and CDR2: GEAIGNYY, EKD. V lost 0 bases to trimming and J lost 4 bases; unmatched junction nucleotides: 3. This CDR3 region has 18 residues. PBMC RNA was reverse transcribed using gamma-chain- and delta-chain-specific primers. TCRdb reapplied CATT to the RT-PCR reads. The sample yields approximately 400 delta-chain clones, 20% seen once. The source was peripheral blood, collected at time point 1 of longitudinal follow-up. The chain is built from TRDV2 and TRDJ3; 12 bases line up with TRDD3. No J segment appears in TCRdb, so it was assigned here by matching the sequence to germline. The clonotype comes from a human donor who was a Ugandan infant, either HIV-exposed or HIV-unexposed (not recorded which). CDR3 nucleotides: TGTGCCTGTGACACCGTACTGGGGGATACTTGGGACACCCGACAGATGTTTTTC. Encoded protein: CACDTVLGDTWDTRQMFF.